Here is one T cell receptor beta chain with its context. Germline V lookup: CDR1 SGHRS, CDR2 YFSETQ. Trimming shortened V by 1 base and J by 2 bases, and 12 bases separated the two germline ends. This CDR3 is 15 amino acids long. The repertoire was sequenced with immunoSEQ multiplex PCR; TCRdb's copy has only in-frame clones and lacks some. The sample contains around 350,000 clones, more than 85% of which appear only once. This record comes from a study of blood T cell repertoires in COVID-19. The chain employs TRBV5-1 and TRBJ1-2, with D possibly being TRBD1 (5 bases). Sequenced material: peripheral blood. The receptor was derived from a human donor in a cohort sampled during active COVID-19. The CDR3 here is CASSLSLQANYGYTF. The CDR3 DNA follows: TGCGCCAGCAGCTTGTCCCTACAGGCGAACTATGGCTACACCTTC.